The present entry profiles one T cell receptor beta chain with its context. The antigen remains unidentified. The data derive from a study of cytomegalovirus exposure and HLA in healthy donors. This PCR relied on a set of 60 Vbeta primers and 13 Jbeta primers. Libraries were prepared by immunoSEQ multiplex PCR; TCRdb keeps only in-frame clonotypes and omits some of them. The sample consists of about 140,000 clones, about 74% of them appearing once. Broader study findings: The study put 150 to 200 TCR beta chains on its list as cytomegalovirus-associated. According to an earlier analysis, most TCR beta V segments yielded productive rearrangements about 90% or about 30% of the time. In most subjects, TCR beta sequences reportedly gave accurate predictions of HLA-A and HLA-B alleles. With further analysis later on, most CMV-associated TCR beta chains appeared HLA-restricted.

The CDR3 extends over 17 amino acids. The ends were cut back, 4 bases at V and 2 bases at J, with 19 bases in the middle. Germline V gene sequence: CDR1 SEHNR, CDR2 FQNEAQ (reference sequence). The sequenced sample was PBMCs. This sequence originates from a man in his thirties or forties in good health and CMV-seronegative. The chain employs TRBV7-9 and TRBJ2-3, with D maybe TRBD2 (5 bases). CDR3 in amino acids: CASSSEGLRPDTDTQYF. The CDR3 bases are TGTGCCAGCAGCTCAGAGGGATTGCGCCCTGACACAGATACGCAGTATTTT.